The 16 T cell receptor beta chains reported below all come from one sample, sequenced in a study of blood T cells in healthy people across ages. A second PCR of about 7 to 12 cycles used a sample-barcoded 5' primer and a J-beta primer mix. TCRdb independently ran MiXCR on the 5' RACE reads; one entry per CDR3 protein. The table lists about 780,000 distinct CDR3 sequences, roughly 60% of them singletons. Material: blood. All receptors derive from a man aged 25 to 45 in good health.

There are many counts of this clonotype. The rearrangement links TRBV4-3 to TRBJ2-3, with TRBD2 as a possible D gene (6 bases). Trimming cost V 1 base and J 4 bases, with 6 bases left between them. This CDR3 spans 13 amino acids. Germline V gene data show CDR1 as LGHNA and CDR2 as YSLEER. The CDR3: CASSQAGADTQYF. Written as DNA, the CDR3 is TGCGCCAGCAGCCAAGCGGGGGCAGATACGCAGTATTTT.

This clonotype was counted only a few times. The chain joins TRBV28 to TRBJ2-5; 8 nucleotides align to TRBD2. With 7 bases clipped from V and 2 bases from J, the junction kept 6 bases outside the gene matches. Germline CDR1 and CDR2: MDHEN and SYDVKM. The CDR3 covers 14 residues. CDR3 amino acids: CASTSPGGQETQYF. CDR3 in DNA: TGTGCCAGCACCTCCCCGGGAGGGCAAGAGACCCAGTACTTC.

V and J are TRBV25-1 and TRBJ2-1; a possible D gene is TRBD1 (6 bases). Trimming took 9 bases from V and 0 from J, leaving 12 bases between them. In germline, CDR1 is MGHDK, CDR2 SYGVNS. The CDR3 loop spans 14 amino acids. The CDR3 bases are TGTGCCAGTGAGGGGGAGCCCTCCTACAATGAGCAGTTCTTC. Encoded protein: CASEGEPSYNEQFF. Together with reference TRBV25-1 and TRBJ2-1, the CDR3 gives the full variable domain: EADIYQTPRYLVIGTGKKITLECSQTMGHDKMYWYQQDPGMELHLIHYSYGVNSTEKGDLSSESTVSRIRTEHFPLTLESARPSHTSQYLCASEGEPSYNEQFFGPGTRLTVL.

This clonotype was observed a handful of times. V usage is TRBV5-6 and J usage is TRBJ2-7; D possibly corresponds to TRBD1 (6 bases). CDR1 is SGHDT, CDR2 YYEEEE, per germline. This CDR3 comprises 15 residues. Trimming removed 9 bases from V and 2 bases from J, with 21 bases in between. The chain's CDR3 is CAKAGTPDFTYEQYF. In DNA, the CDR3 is TGTGCCAAGGCTGGGACACCAGATTTTACCTACGAGCAGTACTTC.

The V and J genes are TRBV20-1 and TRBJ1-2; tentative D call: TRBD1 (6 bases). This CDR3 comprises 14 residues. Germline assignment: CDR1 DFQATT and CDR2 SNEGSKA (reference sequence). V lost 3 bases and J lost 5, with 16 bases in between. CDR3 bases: TGCAGTGCTAGGCGGGACACTGAGGGGTATGGCTACACCTTC. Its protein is CSARRDTEGYGYTF.

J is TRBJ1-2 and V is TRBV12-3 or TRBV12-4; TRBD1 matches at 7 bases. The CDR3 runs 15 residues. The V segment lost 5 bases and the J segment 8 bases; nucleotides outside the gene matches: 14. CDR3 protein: CASSRHQGDPRGYTF. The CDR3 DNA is TGTGCCAGCAGTCGACATCAGGGGGACCCTCGGGGCTACACCTTC.

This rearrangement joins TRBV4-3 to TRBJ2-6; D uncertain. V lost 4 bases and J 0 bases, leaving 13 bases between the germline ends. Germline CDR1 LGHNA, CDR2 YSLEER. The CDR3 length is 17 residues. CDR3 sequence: CASSPFAGDSGANVLTF. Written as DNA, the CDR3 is TGCGCCAGCAGCCCCTTCGCAGGCGACTCTGGGGCCAACGTCCTGACTTTC.

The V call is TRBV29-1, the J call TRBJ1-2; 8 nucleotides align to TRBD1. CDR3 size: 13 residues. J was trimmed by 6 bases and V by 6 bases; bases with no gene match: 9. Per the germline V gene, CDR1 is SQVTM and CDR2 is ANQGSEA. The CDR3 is CSVPGQEKHGYTF. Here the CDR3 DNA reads TGCAGCGTCCCGGGACAGGAAAAACATGGCTACACCTTC.

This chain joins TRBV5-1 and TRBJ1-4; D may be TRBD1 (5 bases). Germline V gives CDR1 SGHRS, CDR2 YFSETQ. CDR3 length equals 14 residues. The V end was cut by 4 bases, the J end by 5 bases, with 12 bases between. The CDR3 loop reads CASSPPGGNEKLFF. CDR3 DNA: TGCGCCAGCAGCCCCCCCGGGGGGAATGAAAAACTGTTTTTT.

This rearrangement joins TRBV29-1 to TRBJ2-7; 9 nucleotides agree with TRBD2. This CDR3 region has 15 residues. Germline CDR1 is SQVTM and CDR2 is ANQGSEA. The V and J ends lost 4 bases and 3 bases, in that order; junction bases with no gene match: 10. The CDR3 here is CSVVGLAGVNYEQYF. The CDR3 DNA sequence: TGCAGCGTTGTCGGGTTAGCGGGGGTAAACTACGAGCAGTACTTC.

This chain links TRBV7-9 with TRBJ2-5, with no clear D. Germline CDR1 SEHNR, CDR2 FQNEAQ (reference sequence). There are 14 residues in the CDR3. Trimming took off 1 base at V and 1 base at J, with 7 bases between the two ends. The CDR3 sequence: CASSLEGIQETQYF. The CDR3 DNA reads TGTGCCAGCAGCTTAGAAGGAATCCAAGAGACCCAGTACTTC.

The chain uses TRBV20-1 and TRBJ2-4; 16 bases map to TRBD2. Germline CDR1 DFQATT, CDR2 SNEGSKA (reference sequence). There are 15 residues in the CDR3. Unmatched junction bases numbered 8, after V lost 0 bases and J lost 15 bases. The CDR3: CSARDGTSGGAFSYF. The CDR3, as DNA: TGCAGTGCTAGAGATGGGACTAGCGGGGGGGCATTTTCGTACTTC.

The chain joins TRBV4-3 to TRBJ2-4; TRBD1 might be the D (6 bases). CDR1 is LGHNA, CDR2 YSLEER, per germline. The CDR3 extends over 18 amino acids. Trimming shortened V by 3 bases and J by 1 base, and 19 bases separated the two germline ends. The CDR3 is CASSQESITGFAKNIQYF. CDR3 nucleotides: TGCGCCAGCAGCCAGGAATCCATTACAGGGTTTGCCAAAAACATTCAGTACTTC.

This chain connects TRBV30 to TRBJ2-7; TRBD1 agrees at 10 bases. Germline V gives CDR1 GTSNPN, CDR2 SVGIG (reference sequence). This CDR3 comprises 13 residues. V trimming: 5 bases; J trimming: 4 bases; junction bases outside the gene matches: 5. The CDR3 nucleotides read TGTGCCTGGGCCGGGACAGGGGAATACGAGCAGTACTTC. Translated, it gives CAWAGTGEYEQYF.

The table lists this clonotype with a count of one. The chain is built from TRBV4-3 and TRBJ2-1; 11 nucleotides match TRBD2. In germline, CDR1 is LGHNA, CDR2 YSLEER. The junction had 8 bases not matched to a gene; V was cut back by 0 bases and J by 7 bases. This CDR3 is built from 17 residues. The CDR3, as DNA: TGCGCCAGCAGCCAAGATAGTAGCGGGGGGGCGCGGAATGAGCAGTTCTTC. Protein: CASSQDSSGGARNEQFF.

The DNA for the CDR3 is TGTGCCAGCAGCTTACCAGGGGGGGCCTCCTACAATGAGCAGTTCTTC. Protein sequence: CASSLPGGASYNEQFF. This chain joins TRBV7-2 and TRBJ2-1; D assignment may be TRBD1 or TRBD2 (7 bases each). Per the germline V gene, CDR1 is SGHTA and CDR2 is FQGNSA. The CDR3 runs to 16 residues. Trimming stripped 2 bases from V and 0 bases from J, with 11 bases between.